This T cell receptor (beta chain) was retrieved from a study of blood T cell repertoires in COVID-19. Generated by immunoSEQ multiplex PCR, the TCRdb table keeps only in-frame clones and is missing some. The sample lists 250,000 to 300,000 clones, approximately 90% occurring once. This clone appeared a single time. The CDR3 runs 14 residues. Germline V gene sequence: CDR1 SGHTA, CDR2 FQGTGA. Trimming removed 0 bases at V and 2 bases at J, with 6 bases between. The chain links TRBV7-3 to TRBJ2-3, with a weak D call TRBD2 (5 bases). This TCR was recovered from a human donor in a cohort exposed to, infected with or recovered from COVID-19 (not recorded which). The donor label of this sample is uncertain. Source material: PBMCs or T cells enriched from blood (not recorded which). The CDR3 coding sequence is TGTGCCAGCAGCTTAACAGCGGTCACAGATACGCAGTATTTT. Translating gives CASSLTAVTDTQYF.